This T cell receptor (beta chain) was identified in a study of T cells after posttransplantation cyclophosphamide. The related graft donor's blood sample was taken on the day of bone marrow donation. Using immunoSEQ multiplex PCR, the repertoire was profiled, and TCRdb retains in-frame clones only, with some absent. The sample includes 30,000 to 50,000 clones, none of them occurring once. Trimming cost V 1 base and J 7 bases, with 4 bases left between them. The CDR3 has 12 residues. Germline values: CDR1 SEHNR, CDR2 FQNEAQ (reference sequence). Overall study findings and caveats: Blood and skin or GI T cell repertoires showed limited TRB overlap. TRB clonality was highly associated with recipient CMV seropositivity and reactivation.

This clone was found many times. Its antigen is unknown. The specimen was PBMCs. The rearrangement links TRBV7-9 to TRBJ2-2; D unresolved. The sequence was obtained from a woman aged 45-59 years in good health and a related stem cell transplant donor. The CDR3: CASSLVRGELFF. DNA of the CDR3: TGTGCCAGCAGCTTAGTTCGCGGGGAGCTGTTTTTT.